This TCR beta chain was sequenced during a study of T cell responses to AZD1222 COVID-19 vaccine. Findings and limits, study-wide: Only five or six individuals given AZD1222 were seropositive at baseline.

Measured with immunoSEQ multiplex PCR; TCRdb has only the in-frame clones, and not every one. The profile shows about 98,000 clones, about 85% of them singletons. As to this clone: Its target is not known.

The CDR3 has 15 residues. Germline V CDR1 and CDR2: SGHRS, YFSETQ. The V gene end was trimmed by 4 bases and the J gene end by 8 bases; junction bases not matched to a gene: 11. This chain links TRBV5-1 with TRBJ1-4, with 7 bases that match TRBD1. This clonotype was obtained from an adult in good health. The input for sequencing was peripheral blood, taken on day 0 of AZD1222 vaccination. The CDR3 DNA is TGCGCCAGCAGCCCGGGTCCCGGGACAGACGAAAAACTGTTTTTT. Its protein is CASSPGPGTDEKLFF. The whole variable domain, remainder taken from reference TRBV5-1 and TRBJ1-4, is KAGVTQTPRYLIKTRGQQVTLSCSPISGHRSVSWYQQTPGQGLQFLFEYFSETQRNKGNFPGRFSGRQFSNSRSEMNVSTLELGDSALYLCASSPGPGTDEKLFFGSGTQLSVL.